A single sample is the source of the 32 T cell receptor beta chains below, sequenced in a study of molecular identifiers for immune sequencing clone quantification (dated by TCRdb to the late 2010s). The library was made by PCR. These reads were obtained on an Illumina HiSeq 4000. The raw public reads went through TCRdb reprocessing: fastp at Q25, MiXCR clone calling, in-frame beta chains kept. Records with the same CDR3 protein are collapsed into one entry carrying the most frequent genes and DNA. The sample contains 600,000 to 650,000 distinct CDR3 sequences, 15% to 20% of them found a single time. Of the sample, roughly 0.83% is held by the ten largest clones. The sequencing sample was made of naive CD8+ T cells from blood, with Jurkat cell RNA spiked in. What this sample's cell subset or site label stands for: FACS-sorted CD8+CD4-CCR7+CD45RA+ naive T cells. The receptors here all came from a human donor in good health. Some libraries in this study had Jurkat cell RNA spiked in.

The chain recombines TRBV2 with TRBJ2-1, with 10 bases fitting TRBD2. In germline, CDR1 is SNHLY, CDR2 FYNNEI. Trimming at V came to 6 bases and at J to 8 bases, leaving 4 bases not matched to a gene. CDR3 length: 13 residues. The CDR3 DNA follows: TGTGCCAGCAGCACTAGCGGGACAGATGAGCAGTTCTTC. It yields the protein CASSTSGTDEQFF. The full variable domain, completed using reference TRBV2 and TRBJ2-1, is EPEVTQTPSHQVTQMGQEVILRCVPISNHLYFYWYRQILGQKVEFLVSFYNNEISEKSEIFDDQFSVERPDGSNFTLKIRSTKLEDSAMYFCASSTSGTDEQFFGPGTRLTVL.

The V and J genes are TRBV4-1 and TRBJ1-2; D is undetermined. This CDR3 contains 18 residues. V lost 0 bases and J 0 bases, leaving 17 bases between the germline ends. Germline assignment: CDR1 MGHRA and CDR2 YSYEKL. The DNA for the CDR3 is TGCGCCAGCAGCCAAGATCGGATGTGGACCCAGACTAACTATGGCTACACCTTC. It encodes CASSQDRMWTQTNYGYTF.

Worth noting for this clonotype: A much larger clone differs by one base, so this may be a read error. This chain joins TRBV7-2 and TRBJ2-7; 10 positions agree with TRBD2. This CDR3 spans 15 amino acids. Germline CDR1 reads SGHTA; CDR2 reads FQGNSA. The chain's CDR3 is CANSLKAGGPVEQYF. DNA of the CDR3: TGTGCCAACAGCTTAAAAGCGGGAGGGCCTGTCGAGCAGTACTTC.

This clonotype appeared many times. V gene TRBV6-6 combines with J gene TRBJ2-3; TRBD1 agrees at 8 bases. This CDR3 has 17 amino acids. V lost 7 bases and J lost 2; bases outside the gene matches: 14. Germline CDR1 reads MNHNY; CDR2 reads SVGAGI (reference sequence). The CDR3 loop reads CASTTDRALVPTDTQYF. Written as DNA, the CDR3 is TGTGCCAGCACCACGGACAGGGCACTTGTCCCCACAGATACGCAGTATTTT.

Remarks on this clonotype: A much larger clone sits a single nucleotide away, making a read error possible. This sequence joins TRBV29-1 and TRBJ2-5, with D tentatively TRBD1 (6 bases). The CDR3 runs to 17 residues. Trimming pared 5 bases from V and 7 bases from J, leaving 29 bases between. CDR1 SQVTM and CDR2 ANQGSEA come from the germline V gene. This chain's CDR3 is CSVNDTREWGLLGTQYF. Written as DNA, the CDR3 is TGCAGCGTTAATGACACGCGTGAGTGGGGGCTGTTGGGGACCCAGTACTTC.

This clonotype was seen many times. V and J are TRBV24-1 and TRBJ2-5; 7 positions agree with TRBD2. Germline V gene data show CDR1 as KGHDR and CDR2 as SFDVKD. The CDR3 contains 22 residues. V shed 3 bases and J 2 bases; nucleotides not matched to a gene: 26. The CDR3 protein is CATSDLRGRGPKSGVLQETQYF. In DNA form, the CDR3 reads TGTGCCACCAGTGATCTCCGCGGAAGAGGGCCTAAAAGCGGGGTTCTTCAAGAGACCCAGTACTTC.

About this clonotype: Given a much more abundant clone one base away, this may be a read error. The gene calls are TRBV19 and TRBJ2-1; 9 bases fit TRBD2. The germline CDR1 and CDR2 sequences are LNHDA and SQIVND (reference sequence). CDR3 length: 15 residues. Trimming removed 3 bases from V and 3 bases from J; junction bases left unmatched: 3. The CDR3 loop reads CASSIVLAGYNEQFF. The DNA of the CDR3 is TGTGCCAGTAGTATTGTACTAGCGGGCTACAATGAGCAGTTCTTC.

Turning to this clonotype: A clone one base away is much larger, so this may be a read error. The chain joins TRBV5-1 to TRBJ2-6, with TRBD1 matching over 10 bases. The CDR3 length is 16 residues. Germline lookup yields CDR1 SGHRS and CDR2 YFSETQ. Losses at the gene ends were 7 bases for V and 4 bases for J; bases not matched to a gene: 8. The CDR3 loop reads CASGSWTGGGANVLTF. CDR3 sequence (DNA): TGCGCCAGCGGCTCGTGGACAGGGGGGGGGGCCAACGTCCTGACTTTC.

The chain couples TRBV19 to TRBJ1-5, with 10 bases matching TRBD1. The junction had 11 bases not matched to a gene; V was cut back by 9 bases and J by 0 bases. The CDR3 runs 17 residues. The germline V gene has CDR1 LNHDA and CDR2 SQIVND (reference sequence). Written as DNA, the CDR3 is TGTGCCAGCACGGACAGGGGGGGAGACTATAGCAATCAGCCCCAGCATTTT. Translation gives CASTDRGGDYSNQPQHF. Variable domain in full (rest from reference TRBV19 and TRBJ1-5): DGGITQSPKYLFRKEGQNVTLSCEQNLNHDAMYWYRQDPGQGLRLIYYSQIVNDFQKGDIAEGYSVSREKKESFPLTVTSAQKNPTAFYLCASTDRGGDYSNQPQHFGDGTRLSIL.

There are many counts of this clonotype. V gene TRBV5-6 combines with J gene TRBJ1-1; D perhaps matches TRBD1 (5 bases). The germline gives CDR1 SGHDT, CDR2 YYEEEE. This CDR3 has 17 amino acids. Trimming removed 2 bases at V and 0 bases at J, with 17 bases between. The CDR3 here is CASSFGATGFMNTEAFF. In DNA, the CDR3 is TGTGCCAGCAGCTTCGGGGCCACGGGATTCATGAACACTGAAGCTTTCTTT.

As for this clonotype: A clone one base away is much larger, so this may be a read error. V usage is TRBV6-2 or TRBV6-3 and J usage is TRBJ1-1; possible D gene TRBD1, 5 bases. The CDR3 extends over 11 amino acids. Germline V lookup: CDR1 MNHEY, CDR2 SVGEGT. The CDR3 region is CAGPSGTEAFF. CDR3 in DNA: TGTGCGGGGCCAAGTGGCACTGAAGCTTTCTTT.

CDR3 nucleotide sequence: TGTGCCAGCAGTTTAGGGACAGGGGTCGGAAACACCATATATTTT. This sequence encodes CASSLGTGVGNTIYF. The chain carries TRBV12-3 or TRBV12-4 and TRBJ1-3; TRBD1 matches 9 bases. The CDR3 sequence is 15 residues long. V shed 1 base and J 4 bases; nucleotides not matched to a gene: 2.

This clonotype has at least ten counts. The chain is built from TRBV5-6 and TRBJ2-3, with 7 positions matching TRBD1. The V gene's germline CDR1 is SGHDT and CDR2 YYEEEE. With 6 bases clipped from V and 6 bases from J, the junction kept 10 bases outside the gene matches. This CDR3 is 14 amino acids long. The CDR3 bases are TGTGCCAGCACTTTGAGGGGGCCCGGGGATACGCAGTATTTT. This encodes CASTLRGPGDTQYF.

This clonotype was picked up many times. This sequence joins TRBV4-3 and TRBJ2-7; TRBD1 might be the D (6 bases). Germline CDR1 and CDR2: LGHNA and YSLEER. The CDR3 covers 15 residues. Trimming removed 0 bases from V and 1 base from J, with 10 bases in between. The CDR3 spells CASSQESRGSYEQYF. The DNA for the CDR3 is TGCGCCAGCAGCCAAGAGTCAAGGGGGTCCTACGAGCAGTACTTC.

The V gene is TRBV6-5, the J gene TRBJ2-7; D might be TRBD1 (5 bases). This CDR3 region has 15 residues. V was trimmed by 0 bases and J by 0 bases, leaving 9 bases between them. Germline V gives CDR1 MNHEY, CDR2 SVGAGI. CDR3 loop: CASSYSRQSSYEQYF. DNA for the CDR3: TGTGCCAGCAGTTACTCGCGACAGAGCTCCTACGAGCAGTACTTC.

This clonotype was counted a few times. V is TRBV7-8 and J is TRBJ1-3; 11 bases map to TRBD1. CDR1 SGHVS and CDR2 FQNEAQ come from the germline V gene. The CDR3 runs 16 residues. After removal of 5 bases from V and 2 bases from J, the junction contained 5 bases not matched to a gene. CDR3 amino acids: CASSPGGQGAGNTIYF. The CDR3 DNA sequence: TGTGCCAGCAGCCCAGGGGGACAGGGGGCTGGAAACACCATATATTTT.

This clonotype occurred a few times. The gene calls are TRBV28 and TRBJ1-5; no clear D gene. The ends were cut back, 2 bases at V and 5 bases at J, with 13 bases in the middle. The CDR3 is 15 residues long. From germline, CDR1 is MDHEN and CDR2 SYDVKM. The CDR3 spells CASSLRVGAYQPQHF. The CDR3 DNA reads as TGTGCCAGCAGTTTAAGGGTGGGCGCGTATCAGCCCCAGCATTTT. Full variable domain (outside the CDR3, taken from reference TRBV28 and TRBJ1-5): DVKVTQSSRYLVKRTGEKVFLECVQDMDHENMFWYRQDPGLGLRLIYFSYDVKMKEKGDIPEGYSVSREKKERFSLILESASTNQTSMYLCASSLRVGAYQPQHFGDGTRLSIL.

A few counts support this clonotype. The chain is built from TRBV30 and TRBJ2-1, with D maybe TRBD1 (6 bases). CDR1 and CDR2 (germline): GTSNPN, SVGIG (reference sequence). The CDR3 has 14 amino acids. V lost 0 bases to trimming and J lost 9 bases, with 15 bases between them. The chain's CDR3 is CAWSVVSGASEQFF. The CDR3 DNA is TGTGCCTGGAGTGTGGTATCAGGGGCGAGTGAGCAGTTCTTC.

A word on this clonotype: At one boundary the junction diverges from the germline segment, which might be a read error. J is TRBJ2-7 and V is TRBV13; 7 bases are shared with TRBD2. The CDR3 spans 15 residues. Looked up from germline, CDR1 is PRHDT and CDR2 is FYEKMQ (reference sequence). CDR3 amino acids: CASSLGGLDSLEQYF. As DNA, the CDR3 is TGTGCCAGCAGCCTAGGAGGACTAGACAGCCTCGAGCAGTACTTC. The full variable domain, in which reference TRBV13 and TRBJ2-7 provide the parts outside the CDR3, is AAGVIQSPRHLIKEKRETATLKCYPIPRHDTVYWYQQGPGQDPQFLISFYEKMQSDKGSIPDRFSAQQFSDYHSELNMSSLELGDSALYFCASSLGGLDSLEQYFGPGTRLTVT.

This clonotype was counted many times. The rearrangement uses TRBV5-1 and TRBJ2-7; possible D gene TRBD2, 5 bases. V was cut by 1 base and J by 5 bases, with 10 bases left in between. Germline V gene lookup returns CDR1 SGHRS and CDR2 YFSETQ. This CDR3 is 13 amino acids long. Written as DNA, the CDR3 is TGCGCCAGCAGCTTGTACGGGATCGACGAGCAGTACTTC. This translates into CASSLYGIDEQYF.

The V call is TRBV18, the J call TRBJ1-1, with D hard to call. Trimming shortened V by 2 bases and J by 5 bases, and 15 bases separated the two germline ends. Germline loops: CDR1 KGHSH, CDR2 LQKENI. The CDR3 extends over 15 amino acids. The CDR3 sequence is CASSPARGGSTEAFF. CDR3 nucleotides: TGTGCCAGCTCACCAGCTCGGGGAGGAAGTACTGAAGCTTTCTTT.

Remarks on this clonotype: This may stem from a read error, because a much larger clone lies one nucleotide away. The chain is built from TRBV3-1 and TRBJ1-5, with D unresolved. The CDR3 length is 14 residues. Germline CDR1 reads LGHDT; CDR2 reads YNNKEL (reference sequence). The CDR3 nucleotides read TGTGCCAGCAGCCAAGTGTCGTCCAATCTGCCCCAGCATTTT. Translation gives CASSQVSSNLPQHF.

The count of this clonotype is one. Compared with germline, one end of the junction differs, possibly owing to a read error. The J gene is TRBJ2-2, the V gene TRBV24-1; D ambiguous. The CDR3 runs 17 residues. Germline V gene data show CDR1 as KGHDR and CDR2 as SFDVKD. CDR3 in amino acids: CATGDYFGVYLAGELFF. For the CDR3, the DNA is TGTGCCACCGGTGATTACTTTGGGGTCTACTTAGCCGGGGAGCTGTTTTTT.

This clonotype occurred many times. In DNA form, the CDR3 reads TGTGCCAGCAGCCTCCTCCAACAGGGCCCGTACGAGCAGTACTTC. Amino acids: CASSLLQQGPYEQYF. This rearrangement joins TRBV11-2 to TRBJ2-7; a weak D match, TRBD1 (6 bases). Trimming left V 5 bases short and J 4 bases short, with 18 bases between. Germline CDR1 and CDR2: SGHAT and FQNNGV. CDR3 length: 15 amino acids.

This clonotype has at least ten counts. CDR3 loop: CASSFPLDGGAPSNQPQHF. As DNA, the CDR3 is TGTGCCAGCAGCTTTCCGTTAGACGGGGGGGCTCCTAGCAATCAGCCCCAGCATTTT. The chain uses TRBV7-6 and TRBJ1-5, with D possibly being TRBD1 (6 bases). This CDR3 spans 19 amino acids. V gave up 3 bases and J gave up 0 bases, with 21 bases separating them. Germline V gives CDR1 SGHVS, CDR2 FNYEAQ. Together with reference TRBV7-6 and TRBJ1-5, the CDR3 gives the full variable domain: GAGVSQSPRYKVTKRGQDVALRCDPISGHVSLYWYRQALGQGPEFLTYFNYEAQQDKSGLPNDRFSAERPEGSISTLTIQRTEQRDSAMYRCASSFPLDGGAPSNQPQHFGDGTRLSIL.

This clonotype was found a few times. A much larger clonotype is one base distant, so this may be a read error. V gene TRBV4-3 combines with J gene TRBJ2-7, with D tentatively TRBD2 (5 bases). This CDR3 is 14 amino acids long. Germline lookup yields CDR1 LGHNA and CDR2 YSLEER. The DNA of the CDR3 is TGCGCCAGCAGCCAAGAGGGAGAAGCCGGCGAGCAGTGCTTC. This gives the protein CASSQEGEAGEQCF.

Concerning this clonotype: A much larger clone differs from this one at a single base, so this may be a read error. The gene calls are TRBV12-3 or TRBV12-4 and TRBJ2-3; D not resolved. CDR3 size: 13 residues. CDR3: CASSFGIRDTRYF. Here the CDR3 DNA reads TGTGCCAGCAGTTTCGGAATTCGCGATACGCGGTATTTT.

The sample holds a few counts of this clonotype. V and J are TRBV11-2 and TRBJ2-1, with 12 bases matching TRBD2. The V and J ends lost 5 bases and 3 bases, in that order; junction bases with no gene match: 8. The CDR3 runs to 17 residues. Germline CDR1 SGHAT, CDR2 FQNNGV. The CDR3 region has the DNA TGTGCCAGCAGCCCAACACTAGCGGGGGGCCTCTACAATGAGCAGTTCTTC. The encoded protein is CASSPTLAGGLYNEQFF.

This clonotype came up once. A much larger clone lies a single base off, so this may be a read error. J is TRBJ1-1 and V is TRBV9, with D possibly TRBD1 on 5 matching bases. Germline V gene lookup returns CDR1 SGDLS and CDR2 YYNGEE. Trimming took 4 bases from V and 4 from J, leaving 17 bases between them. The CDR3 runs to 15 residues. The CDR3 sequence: CASSPSDSEGTEAFF. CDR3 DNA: TGTGCCAGCAGCCCATCTGACAGTGAGGGCACTGAAGCTTTCTTT.

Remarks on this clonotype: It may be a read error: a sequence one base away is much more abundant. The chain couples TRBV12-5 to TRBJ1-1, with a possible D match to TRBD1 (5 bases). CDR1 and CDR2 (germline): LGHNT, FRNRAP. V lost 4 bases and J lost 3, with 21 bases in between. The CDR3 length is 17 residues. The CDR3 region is CASGSLRGDVSHTEAFF. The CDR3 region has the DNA TGTGCTAGTGGTTCGCTCCGGGGGGACGTCTCTCACACTGAAGCTTTCTTT.

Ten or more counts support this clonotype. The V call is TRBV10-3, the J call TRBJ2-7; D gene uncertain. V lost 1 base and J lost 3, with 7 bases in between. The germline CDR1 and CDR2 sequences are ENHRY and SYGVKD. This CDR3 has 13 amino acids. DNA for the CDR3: TGTGCCATCAGTGAGTACGCCAACTACGAGCAGTACTTC. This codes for CAISEYANYEQYF.

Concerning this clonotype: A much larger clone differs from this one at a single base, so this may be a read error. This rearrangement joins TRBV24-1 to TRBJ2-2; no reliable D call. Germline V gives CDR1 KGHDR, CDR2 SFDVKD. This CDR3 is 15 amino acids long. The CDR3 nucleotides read TGTGCCACCAGTGGATTCAGAGAAAACACCGAGGAGCTGTTTTTT. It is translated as CATSGFRENTEELFF.